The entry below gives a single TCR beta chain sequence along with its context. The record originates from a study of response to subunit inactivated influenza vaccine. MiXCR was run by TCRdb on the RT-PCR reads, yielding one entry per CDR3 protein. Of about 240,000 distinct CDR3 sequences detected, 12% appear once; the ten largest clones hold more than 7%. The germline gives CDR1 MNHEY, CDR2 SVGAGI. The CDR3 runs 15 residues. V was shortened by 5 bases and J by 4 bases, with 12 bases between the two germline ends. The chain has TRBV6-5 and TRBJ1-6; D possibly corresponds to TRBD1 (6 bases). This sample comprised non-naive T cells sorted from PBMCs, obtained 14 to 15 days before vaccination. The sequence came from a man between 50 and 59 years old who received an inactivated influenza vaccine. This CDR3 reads CASSHTGQYNSPLHF. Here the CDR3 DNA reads TGTGCCAGCAGTCACACCGGACAGTATAATTCACCCCTCCACTTT.